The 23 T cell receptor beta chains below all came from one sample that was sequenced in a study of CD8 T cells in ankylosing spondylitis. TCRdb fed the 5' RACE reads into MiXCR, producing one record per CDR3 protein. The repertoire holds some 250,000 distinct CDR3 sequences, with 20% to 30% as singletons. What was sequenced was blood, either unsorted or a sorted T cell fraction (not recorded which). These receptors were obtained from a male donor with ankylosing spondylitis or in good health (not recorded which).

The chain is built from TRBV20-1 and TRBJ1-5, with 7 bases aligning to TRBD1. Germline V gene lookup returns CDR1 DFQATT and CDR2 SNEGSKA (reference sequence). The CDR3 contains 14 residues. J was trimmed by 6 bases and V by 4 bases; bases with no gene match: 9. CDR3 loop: CSAIQGGLGQPQHF. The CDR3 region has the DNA TGCAGTGCTATTCAGGGGGGGCTTGGTCAGCCCCAGCATTTT.

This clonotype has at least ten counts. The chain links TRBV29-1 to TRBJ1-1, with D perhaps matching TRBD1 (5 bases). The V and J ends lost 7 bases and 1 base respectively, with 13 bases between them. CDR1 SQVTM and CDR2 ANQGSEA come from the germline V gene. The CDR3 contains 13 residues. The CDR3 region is CSGIRGTNTEAFF. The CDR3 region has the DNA TGCAGCGGTATTAGGGGCACGAACACTGAAGCTTTCTTT.

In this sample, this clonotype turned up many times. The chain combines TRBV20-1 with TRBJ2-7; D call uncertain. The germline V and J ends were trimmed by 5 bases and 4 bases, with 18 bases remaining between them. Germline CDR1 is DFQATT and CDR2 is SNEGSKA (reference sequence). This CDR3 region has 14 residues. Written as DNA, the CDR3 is TGCAGTGCTGCTTCCCCCGGGTCCTCATACGAGCAGTACTTC. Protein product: CSAASPGSSYEQYF.

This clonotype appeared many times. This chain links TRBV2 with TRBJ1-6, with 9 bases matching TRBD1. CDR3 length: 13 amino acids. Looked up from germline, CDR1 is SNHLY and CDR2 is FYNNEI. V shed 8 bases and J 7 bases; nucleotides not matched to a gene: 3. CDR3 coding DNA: TGTGCCAGCGGGACAGGGTGGAATTCACCCCTCCACTTT. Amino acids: CASGTGWNSPLHF.

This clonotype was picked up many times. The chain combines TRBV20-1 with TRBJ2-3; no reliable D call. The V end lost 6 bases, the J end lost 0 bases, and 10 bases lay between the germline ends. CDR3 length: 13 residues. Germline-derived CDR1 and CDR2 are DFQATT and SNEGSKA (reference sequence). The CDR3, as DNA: TGCAGTGCGGTCGAGACTAGCACAGATACGCAGTATTTT. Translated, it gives CSAVETSTDTQYF.

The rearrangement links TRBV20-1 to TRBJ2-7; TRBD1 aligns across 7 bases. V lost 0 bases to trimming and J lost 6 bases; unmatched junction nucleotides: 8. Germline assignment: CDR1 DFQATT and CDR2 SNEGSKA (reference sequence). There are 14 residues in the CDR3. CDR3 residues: CSARDSGTVSEQYF. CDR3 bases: TGCAGTGCTAGAGATAGTGGGACAGTATCCGAGCAGTACTTC.

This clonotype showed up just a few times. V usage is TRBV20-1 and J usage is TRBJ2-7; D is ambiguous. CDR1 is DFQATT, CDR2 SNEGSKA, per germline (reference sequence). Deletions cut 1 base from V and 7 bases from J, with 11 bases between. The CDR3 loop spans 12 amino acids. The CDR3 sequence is CSARGPLGEQYF. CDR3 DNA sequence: TGCAGTGCTAGAGGCCCCCTGGGGGAGCAGTACTTC.

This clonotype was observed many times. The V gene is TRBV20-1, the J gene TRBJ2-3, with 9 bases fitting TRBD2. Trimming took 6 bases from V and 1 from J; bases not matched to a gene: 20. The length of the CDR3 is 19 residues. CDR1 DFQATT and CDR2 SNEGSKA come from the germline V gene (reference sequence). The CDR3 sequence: CSASPGPGTSHFGTDTQYF. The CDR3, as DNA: TGCAGTGCCTCACCTGGTCCCGGGACTAGCCACTTTGGCACAGATACGCAGTATTTT.

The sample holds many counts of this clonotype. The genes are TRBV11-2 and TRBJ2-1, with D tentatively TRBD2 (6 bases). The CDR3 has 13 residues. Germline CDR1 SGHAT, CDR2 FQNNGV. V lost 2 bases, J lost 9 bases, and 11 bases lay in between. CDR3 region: CASSLRGTGEQFF. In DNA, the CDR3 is TGTGCCAGCAGCTTACGGGGGACCGGTGAGCAGTTCTTC. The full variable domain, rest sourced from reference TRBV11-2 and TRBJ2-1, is EAGVAQSPRYKIIEKRQSVAFWCNPISGHATLYWYQQILGQGPKLLIQFQNNGVVDDSQLPKDRFSAERLKGVDSTLKIQPAKLEDSAVYLCASSLRGTGEQFFGPGTRLTVL.

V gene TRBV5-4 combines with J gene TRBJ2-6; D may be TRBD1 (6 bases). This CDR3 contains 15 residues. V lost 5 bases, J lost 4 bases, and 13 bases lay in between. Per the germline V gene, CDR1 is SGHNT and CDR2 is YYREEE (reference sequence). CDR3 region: CASSYTGPGANVLTF. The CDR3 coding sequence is TGTGCCAGCAGTTACACAGGGCCCGGGGCCAACGTCCTGACTTTC.

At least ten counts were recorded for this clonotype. The CDR3 sequence is CASSWGGLETQYF. The CDR3 DNA sequence: TGTGCCAGCAGTTGGGGTGGGCTAGAGACCCAGTACTTC. The V call is TRBV12-3 or TRBV12-4, the J call TRBJ2-5, with D uncertain. This CDR3 region has 13 residues. Trimming removed 4 bases at V and 4 bases at J, with 10 bases between.

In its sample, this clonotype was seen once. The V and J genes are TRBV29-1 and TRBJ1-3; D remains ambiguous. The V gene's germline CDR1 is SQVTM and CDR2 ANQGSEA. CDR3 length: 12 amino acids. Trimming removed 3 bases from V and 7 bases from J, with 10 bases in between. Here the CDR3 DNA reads TGCAGCGTTGACTCTGGAACTAACACCATATATTTT. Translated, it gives CSVDSGTNTIYF.

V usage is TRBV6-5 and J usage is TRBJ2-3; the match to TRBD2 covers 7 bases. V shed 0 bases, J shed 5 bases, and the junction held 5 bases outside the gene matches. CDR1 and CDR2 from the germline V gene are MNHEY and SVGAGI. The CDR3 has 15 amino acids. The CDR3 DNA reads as TGTGCCAGCAGTTACTCGGGCAGGGAGGGAGATACGCAGTATTTT. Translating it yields CASSYSGREGDTQYF.

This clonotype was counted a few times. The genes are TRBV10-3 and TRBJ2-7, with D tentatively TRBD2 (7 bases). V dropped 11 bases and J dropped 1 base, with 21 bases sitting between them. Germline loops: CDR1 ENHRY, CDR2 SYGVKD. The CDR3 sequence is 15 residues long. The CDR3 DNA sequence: TGTGCCGTCGGAGGGGGGGCTAGCGGATCCTACGAGCAGTACTTC. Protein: CAVGGGASGSYEQYF.

The CDR3 DNA reads TGCAGCGTTGAAGACCCGACAGGGGGCGCCTACGAGCAGTACTTC. Translation: CSVEDPTGGAYEQYF. V gene TRBV29-1 combines with J gene TRBJ2-7; 10 bases are shared with TRBD1. The germline gives CDR1 SQVTM, CDR2 ANQGSEA. CDR3 length: 15 residues. V lost 0 bases to trimming and J lost 2 bases; unmatched junction nucleotides: 4.

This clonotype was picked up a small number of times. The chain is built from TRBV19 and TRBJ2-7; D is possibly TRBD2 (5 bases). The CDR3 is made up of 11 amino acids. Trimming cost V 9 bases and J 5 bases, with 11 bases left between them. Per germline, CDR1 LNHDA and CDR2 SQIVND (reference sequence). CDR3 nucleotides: TGTGCCAGCTACGCCGGGGACGAGCAGTACTTC. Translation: CASYAGDEQYF. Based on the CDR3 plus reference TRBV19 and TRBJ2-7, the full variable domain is DGGITQSPKYLFRKEGQNVTLSCEQNLNHDAMYWYRQDPGQGLRLIYYSQIVNDFQKGDIAEGYSVSREKKESFPLTVTSAQKNPTAFYLCASYAGDEQYFGPGTRLTVT.

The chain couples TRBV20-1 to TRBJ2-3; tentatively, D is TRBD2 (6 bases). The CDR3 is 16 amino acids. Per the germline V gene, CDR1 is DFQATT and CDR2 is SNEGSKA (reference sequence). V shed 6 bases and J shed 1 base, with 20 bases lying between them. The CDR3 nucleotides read TGCAGTGCCAAGAACCTCATTGGCGGGGGCACAGATACGCAGTATTTT. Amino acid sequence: CSAKNLIGGGTDTQYF.

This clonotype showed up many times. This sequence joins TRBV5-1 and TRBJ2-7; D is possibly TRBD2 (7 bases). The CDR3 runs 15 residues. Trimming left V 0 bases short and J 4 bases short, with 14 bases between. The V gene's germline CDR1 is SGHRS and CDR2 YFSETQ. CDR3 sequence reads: CASSLVAGADYEQYF. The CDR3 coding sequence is TGCGCCAGCAGCTTGGTGGCGGGGGCTGATTACGAGCAGTACTTC.

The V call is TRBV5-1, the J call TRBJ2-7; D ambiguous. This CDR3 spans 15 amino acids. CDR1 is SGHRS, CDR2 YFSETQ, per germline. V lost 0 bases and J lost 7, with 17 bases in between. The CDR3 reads CASSLARVDLFEQYF. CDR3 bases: TGCGCCAGCAGCTTGGCTCGTGTGGATTTGTTTGAGCAGTACTTC. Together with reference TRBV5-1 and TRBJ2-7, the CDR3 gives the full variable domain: KAGVTQTPRYLIKTRGQQVTLSCSPISGHRSVSWYQQTPGQGLQFLFEYFSETQRNKGNFPGRFSGRQFSNSRSEMNVSTLELGDSALYLCASSLARVDLFEQYFGPGTRLTVT.

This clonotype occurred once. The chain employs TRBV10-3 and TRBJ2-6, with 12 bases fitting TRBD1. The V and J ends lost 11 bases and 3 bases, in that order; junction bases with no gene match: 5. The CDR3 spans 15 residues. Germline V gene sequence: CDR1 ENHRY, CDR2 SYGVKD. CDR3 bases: TGTGCCCTCGGGACAGGGGGCTATGGGGCCAACGTCCTGACTTTC. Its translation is CALGTGGYGANVLTF.

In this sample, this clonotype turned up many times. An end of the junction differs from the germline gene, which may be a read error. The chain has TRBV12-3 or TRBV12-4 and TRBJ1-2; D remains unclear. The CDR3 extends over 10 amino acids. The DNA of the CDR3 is TGTGCCAGCAGTTTATATGACTACACCTTC. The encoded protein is CASSLYDYTF.

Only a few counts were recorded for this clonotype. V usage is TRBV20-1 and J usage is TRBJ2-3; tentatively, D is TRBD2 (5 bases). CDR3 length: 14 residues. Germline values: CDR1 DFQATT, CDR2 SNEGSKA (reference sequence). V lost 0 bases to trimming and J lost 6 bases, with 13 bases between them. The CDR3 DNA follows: TGCAGTGCTAGAGAGATTGGACTTTGGGATACGCAGTATTTT. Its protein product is CSAREIGLWDTQYF.

For the CDR3, the DNA is TGCAGTGCTTCCGGACTAGCGGGGGGCCCTAGCGGAGAGCAGTACTTC. Translation: CSASGLAGGPSGEQYF. V is TRBV20-1 and J is TRBJ2-7; 14 bases are shared with TRBD2. V lost 5 bases, J lost 7 bases, and 13 bases stayed unmatched. The germline V gene has CDR1 DFQATT and CDR2 SNEGSKA (reference sequence). The CDR3 sequence is 16 residues long.